The TCR beta chain under discussion was sequenced for a study of T cell responses to AZD1222 COVID-19 vaccine. Whole-study context: Combined were second doses at about 4 or about 12 weeks. General observations from the study: Close to half of all spike-specific TCRs reportedly target regions of the variants that are unmutated. Donors were mostly white British, more females; clonal diversity possibly underestimated.

Produced via immunoSEQ multiplex PCR; TCRdb's table is partial and in-frame only. The sample lists about 120,000 clones, over 75% occurring once. As for this clone: What it binds is unknown.

Germline CDR1 is MNHEY and CDR2 is SVGAGI. After removal of 5 bases from V and 0 bases from J, the junction contained 1 base not matched to a gene. The CDR3 loop spans 15 amino acids. This rearrangement joins TRBV6-5 to TRBJ1-5; 10 bases are shared with TRBD1. Sample: peripheral blood, taken on day 0 of AZD1222 vaccination. This TCR was recovered from an adult in good health. The CDR3 here is CASSRTGGSNQPQHF. The CDR3 region has the DNA TGTGCCAGCAGTCGGACAGGGGGTAGCAATCAGCCCCAGCATTTT.